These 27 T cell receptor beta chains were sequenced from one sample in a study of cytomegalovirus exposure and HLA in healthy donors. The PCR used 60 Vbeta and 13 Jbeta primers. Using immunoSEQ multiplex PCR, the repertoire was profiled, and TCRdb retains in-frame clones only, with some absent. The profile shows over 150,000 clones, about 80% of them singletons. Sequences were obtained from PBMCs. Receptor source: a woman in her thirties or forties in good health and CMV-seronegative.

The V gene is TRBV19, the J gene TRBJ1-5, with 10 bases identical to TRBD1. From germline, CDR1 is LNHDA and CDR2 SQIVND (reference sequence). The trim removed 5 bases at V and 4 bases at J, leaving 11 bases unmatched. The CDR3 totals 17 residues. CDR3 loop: CASSLMGQGITNQPQHF. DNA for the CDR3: TGTGCCAGTAGTCTGATGGGACAGGGGATAACAAATCAGCCCCAGCATTTT.

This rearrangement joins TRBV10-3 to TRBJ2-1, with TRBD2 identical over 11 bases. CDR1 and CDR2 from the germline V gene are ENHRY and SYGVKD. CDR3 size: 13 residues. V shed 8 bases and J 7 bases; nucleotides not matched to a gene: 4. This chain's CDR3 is CAILTSGTNEQFF. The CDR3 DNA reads TGTGCCATCCTGACTAGCGGGACTAATGAGCAGTTCTTC.

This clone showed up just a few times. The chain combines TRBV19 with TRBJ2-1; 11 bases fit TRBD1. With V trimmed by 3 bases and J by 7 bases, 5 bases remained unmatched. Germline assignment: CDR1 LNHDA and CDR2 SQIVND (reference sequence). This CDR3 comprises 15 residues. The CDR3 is CASSISGTGGNEQFF. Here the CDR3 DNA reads TGTGCCAGTAGTATCTCCGGGACAGGGGGGAATGAGCAGTTCTTC. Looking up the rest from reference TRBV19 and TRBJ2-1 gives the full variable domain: DGGITQSPKYLFRKEGQNVTLSCEQNLNHDAMYWYRQDPGQGLRLIYYSQIVNDFQKGDIAEGYSVSREKKESFPLTVTSAQKNPTAFYLCASSISGTGGNEQFFGPGTRLTVL.

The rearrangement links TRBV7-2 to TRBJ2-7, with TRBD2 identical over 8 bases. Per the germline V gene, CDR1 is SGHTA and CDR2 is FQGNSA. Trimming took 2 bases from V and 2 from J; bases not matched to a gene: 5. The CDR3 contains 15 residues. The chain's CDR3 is CASSLYQRGTYEQYF. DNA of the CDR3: TGTGCCAGCAGCTTATACCAGCGGGGGACCTACGAGCAGTACTTC.

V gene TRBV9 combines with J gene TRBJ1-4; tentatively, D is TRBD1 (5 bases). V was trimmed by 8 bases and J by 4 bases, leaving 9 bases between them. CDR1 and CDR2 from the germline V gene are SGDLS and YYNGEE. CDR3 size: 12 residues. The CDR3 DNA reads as TGTGCCAGTTCCGGGGGTAATGAAAAACTGTTTTTT. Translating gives CASSGGNEKLFF.

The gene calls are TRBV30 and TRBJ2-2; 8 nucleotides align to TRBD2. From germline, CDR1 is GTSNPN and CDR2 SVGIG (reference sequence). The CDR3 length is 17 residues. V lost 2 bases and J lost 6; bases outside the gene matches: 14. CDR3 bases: TGTGCCTGGAGTCCCGAGTTGAGCGGGAGTACCGCCGGGGAGCTGTTTTTT. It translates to CAWSPELSGSTAGELFF.

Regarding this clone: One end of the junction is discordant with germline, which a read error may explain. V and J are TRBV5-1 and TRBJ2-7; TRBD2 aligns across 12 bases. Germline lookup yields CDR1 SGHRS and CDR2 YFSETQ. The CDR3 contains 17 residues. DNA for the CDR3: TGCGCCAGCAGGTTGGGACTAGCGGGCCTAAGCTCCTACGAGCAGTACTTC. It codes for CASRLGLAGLSSYEQYF.

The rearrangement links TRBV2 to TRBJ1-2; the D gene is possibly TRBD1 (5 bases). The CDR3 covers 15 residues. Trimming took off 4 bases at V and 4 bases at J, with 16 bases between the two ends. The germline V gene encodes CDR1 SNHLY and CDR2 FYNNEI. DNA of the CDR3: TGTGCCAGCAGTGTAGGGGCCCGGGGGGGCTATGGCTACACCTTC. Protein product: CASSVGARGGYGYTF.

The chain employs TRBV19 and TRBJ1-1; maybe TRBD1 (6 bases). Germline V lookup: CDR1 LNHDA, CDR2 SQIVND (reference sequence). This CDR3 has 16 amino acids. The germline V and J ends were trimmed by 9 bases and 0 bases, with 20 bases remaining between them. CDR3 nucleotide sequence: TGTGCCAGCCCGCCACGGGACATCTGGATGAACACTGAAGCTTTCTTT. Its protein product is CASPPRDIWMNTEAFF.

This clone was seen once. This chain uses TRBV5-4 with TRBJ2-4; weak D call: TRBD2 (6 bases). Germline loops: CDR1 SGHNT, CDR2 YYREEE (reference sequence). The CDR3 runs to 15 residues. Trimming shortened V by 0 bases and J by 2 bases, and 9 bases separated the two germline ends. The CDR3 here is CASSLVAGTKNIQYF. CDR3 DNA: TGTGCCAGCAGCTTGGTTGCGGGGACCAAAAACATTCAGTACTTC. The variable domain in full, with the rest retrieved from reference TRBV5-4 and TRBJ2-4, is ETGVTQSPTHLIKTRGQQVTLRCSSQSGHNTVSWYQQALGQGPQFIFQYYREEENGRGNFPPRFSGLQFPNYSSELNVNALELDDSALYLCASSLVAGTKNIQYFGAGTRLSVL.

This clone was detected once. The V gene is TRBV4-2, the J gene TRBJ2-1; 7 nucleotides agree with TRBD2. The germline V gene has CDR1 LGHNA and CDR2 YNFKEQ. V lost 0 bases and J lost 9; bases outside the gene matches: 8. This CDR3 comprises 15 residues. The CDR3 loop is CASSQESGGIREQFF. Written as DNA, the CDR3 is TGTGCCAGCAGCCAAGAGTCGGGGGGTATCCGTGAGCAGTTCTTC.

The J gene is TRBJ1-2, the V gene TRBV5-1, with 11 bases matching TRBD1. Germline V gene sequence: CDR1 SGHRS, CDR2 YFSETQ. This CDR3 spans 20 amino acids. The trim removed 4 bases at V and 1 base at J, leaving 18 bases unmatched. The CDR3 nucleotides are TGCGCCAGCAGCACGAGGACAGGGGGCTCATCCGGGAGCCTTAACTATGGCTACACCTTC. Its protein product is CASSTRTGGSSGSLNYGYTF.

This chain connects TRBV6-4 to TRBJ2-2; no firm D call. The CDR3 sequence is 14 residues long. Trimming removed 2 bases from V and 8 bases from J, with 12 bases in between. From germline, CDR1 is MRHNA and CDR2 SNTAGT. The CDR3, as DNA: TGTGCCAGCAGTGACATCGGCGGTACGGGGGAGCTGTTTTTT. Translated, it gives CASSDIGGTGELFF.

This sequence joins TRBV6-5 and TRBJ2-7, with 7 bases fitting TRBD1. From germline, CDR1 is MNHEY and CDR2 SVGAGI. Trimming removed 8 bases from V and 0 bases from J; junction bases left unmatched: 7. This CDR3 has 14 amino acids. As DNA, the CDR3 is TGTGCCAGCTCTCACAGGGGCTTCTCCTACGAGCAGTACTTC. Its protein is CASSHRGFSYEQYF.

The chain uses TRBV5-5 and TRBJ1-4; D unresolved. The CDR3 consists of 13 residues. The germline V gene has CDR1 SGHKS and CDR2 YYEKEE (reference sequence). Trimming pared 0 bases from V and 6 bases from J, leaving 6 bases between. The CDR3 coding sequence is TGTGCCAGCAGCTTGGCGGAGTATGAAAAACTGTTTTTT. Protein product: CASSLAEYEKLFF.

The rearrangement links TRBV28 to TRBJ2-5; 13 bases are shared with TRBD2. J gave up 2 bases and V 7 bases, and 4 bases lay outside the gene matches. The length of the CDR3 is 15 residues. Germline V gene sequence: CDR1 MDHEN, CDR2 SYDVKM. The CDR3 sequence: CASKGLAGLQETQYF. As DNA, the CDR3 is TGTGCCAGCAAGGGACTAGCGGGGTTGCAAGAGACCCAGTACTTC. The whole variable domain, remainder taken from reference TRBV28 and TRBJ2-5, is DVKVTQSSRYLVKRTGEKVFLECVQDMDHENMFWYRQDPGLGLRLIYFSYDVKMKEKGDIPEGYSVSREKKERFSLILESASTNQTSMYLCASKGLAGLQETQYFGPGTRLLVL.

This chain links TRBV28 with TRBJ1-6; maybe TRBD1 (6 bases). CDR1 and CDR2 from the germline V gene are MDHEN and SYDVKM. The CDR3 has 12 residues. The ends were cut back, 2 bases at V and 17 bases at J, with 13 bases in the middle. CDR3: CASSLEGQVIHF. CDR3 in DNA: TGTGCCAGCAGTTTAGAGGGACAAGTAATCCACTTT. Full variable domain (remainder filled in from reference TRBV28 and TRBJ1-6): DVKVTQSSRYLVKRTGEKVFLECVQDMDHENMFWYRQDPGLGLRLIYFSYDVKMKEKGDIPEGYSVSREKKERFSLILESASTNQTSMYLCASSLEGQVIHFGNGTRLTVT.

The CDR3 DNA reads TGTGCCAGCAGTGAATCCCCAGGGCCTGGCGGTGAAGCTTTCTTT. Translated, it gives CASSESPGPGGEAFF. The rearrangement uses TRBV25-1 and TRBJ1-1; possibly TRBD1 for D (5 bases). This CDR3 comprises 15 residues. V lost 1 base and J 7 bases, leaving 16 bases between the germline ends. CDR1 and CDR2 (germline): MGHDK, SYGVNS.

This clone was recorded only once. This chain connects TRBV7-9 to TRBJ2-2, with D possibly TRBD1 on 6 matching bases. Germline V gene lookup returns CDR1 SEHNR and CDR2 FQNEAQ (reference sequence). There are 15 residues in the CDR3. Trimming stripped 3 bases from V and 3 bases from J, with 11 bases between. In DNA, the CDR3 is TGTGCCAGCAGCTTCTTGGACAGCTACACCGGGGAGCTGTTTTTT. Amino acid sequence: CASSFLDSYTGELFF.

The CDR3 DNA is TGTGCCAGCAGCTTAAATGGCGGGGCGGGAGTCACAGATACGCAGTATTTT. This sequence encodes CASSLNGGAGVTDTQYF. The chain links TRBV7-2 to TRBJ2-3; 7 nucleotides line up with TRBD2. The J segment lost 2 bases and the V segment lost 2 bases, leaving 10 bases of the junction unmatched. The CDR3 is 17 amino acids. Germline assignment: CDR1 SGHTA and CDR2 FQGNSA. The variable domain in full, with the rest retrieved from reference TRBV7-2 and TRBJ2-3, is GAGVSQSPSNKVTEKGKDVELRCDPISGHTALYWYRQSLGQGLEFLIYFQGNSAPDKSGLPSDRFSAERTGGSVSTLTIQRTQQEDSAVYLCASSLNGGAGVTDTQYFGPGTRLTVL.

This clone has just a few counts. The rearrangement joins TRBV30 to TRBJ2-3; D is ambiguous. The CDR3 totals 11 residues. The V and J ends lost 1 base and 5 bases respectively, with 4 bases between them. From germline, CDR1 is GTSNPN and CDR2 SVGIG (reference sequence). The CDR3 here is CAWSGGDTQYF. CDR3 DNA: TGTGCCTGGAGTGGAGGAGATACGCAGTATTTT.

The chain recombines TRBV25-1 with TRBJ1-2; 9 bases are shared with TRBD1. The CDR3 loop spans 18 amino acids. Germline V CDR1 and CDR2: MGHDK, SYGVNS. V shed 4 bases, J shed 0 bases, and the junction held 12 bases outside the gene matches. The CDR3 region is CASSAPGTGNLANYGYTF. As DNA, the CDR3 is TGTGCCAGCAGTGCCCCCGGGACAGGGAATTTGGCTAACTATGGCTACACCTTC.

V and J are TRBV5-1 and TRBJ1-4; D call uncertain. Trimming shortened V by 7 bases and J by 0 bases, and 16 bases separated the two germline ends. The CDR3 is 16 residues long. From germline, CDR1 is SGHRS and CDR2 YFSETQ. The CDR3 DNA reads TGCGCCAGCTCGCGGGCGGGATCCGCAACTAATGAAAAACTGTTTTTT. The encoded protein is CASSRAGSATNEKLFF.

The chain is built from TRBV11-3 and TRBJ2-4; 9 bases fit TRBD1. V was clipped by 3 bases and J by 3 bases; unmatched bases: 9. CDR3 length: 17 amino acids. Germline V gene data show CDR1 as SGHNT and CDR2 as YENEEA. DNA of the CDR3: TGTGCCAGCAGCTTTATTGGGACAGGGCGGAGCAAAAACATTCAGTACTTC. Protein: CASSFIGTGRSKNIQYF.

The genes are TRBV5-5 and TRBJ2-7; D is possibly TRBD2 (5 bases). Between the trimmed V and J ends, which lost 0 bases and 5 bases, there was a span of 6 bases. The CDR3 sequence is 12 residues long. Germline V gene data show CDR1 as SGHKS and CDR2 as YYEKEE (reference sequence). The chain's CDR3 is CASSLVGDEQYF. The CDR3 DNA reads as TGTGCCAGCAGCTTGGTCGGGGACGAGCAGTACTTC.

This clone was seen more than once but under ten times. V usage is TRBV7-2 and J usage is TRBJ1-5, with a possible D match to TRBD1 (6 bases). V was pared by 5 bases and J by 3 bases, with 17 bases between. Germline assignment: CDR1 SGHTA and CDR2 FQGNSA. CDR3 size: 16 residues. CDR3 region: CASSGQGLGVNQPQHF. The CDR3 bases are TGTGCCAGCAGCGGGCAGGGGTTGGGGGTCAATCAGCCCCAGCATTTT.

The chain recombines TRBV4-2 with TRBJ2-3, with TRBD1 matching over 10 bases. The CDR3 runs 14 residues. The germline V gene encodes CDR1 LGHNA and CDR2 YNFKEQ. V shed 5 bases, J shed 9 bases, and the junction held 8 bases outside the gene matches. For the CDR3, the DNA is TGTGCCAGCAGCGGAGGGACAGGGGACGAGACGCAGTATTTT. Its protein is CASSGGTGDETQYF.